The 28 T cell receptor beta chains in this list originate from one sample, sequenced in a study of CD8 T cells in Susac syndrome. The RNA input was about 0.45 to 1 ug, and it was reverse transcribed with random hexamers. One entry per CDR3 protein, called by TCRdb with MiXCR from the immunoSEQ multiplex PCR reads. In the table there are over 150,000 distinct CDR3 sequences, about 95% of which are singletons. The source material was CD4+ T cells from PBMCs. These receptors came from a human donor with Susac syndrome.

The DNA of the CDR3 is TGTGCCTGGAGTCCCAACTATGGCTACACCTTC. It specifies CAWSPNYGYTF. V is TRBV30 and J is TRBJ1-2; D unresolved. The V end was cut by 2 bases, the J end by 2 bases, with 3 bases between. Germline CDR1 and CDR2: GTSNPN and SVGIG (reference sequence). This CDR3 spans 11 amino acids.

This chain links TRBV6-1 with TRBJ2-3, with TRBD2 matching over 12 bases. The trim removed 5 bases at V and 2 bases at J, leaving 5 bases unmatched. CDR1 is MNHNS and CDR2 is SASEGT in the germline V gene. The CDR3 runs to 16 residues. The CDR3 nucleotides are TGTGCCAGCAGTCGCCTAGCGGGGGGGCCCACAGATACGCAGTATTTT. This translates into CASSRLAGGPTDTQYF.

The genes are TRBV20-1 and TRBJ2-5; D is ambiguous. Germline V gene sequence: CDR1 DFQATT, CDR2 SNEGSKA (reference sequence). Between the trimmed V and J ends, which lost 2 bases and 2 bases, there was a span of 9 bases. The CDR3 covers 13 residues. CDR3 nucleotide sequence: TGCAGTGCTAGAATACCCAGTCAAGAGACCCAGTACTTC. As protein: CSARIPSQETQYF.

The chain joins TRBV4-3 to TRBJ2-7; TRBD1 agrees at 7 bases. The junction had 5 bases not matched to a gene; V was cut back by 0 bases and J by 3 bases. The CDR3 covers 15 residues. Germline V gives CDR1 LGHNA, CDR2 YSLEER. CDR3 DNA sequence: TGCGCCAGCAGCCAAGAATGGGACAGTTACTACGAGCAGTACTTC. Encoded protein: CASSQEWDSYYEQYF.

The count of this clonotype is one. The chain is built from TRBV20-1 and TRBJ2-1, with D possibly matching TRBD2 (6 bases). The length of the CDR3 is 14 residues. Germline V lookup: CDR1 DFQATT, CDR2 SNEGSKA (reference sequence). The CDR3 bases are TGCAGCCTCAGTGGGGGGTTGGGAGGCAATGAGCAGTTCTTC. Protein product: CSLSGGLGGNEQFF.

This clonotype was picked up a small number of times. This rearrangement joins TRBV27 to TRBJ1-2; D perhaps matches TRBD1 (5 bases). The CDR3 totals 13 residues. Germline V gene sequence: CDR1 MNHEY, CDR2 SMNVEV (reference sequence). The ends were cut back, 5 bases at V and 4 bases at J, with 11 bases in the middle. CDR3 bases: TGTGCCAGCAGTCCCCTTGGGGGCTATGGCTACACCTTC. Translation: CASSPLGGYGYTF.

The chain joins TRBV20-1 to TRBJ2-4; D is ambiguous. The germline V gene has CDR1 DFQATT and CDR2 SNEGSKA (reference sequence). Trimming left V 5 bases short and J 4 bases short, with 15 bases between. This CDR3 is built from 14 residues. The CDR3 DNA follows: TGCAGTGCTCCTATAACGGACGGGAAAAACATTCAGTACTTC. It yields the protein CSAPITDGKNIQYF.

This clonotype was detected once. The gene calls are TRBV5-1 and TRBJ2-3, with 8 bases matching TRBD2. The CDR3 is made up of 14 amino acids. The germline gives CDR1 SGHRS, CDR2 YFSETQ. Trimming at V came to 8 bases and at J to 4 bases, leaving 9 bases not matched to a gene. The CDR3 is CASSPSGGADTQYF. CDR3 coding DNA: TGCGCCAGTTCCCCCAGCGGGGGAGCAGATACGCAGTATTTT.

J is TRBJ2-1 and V is TRBV5-4, with D uncertain. Trimming took off 9 bases at V and 9 bases at J, with 16 bases between the two ends. The CDR3 is made up of 12 amino acids. Germline-derived CDR1 and CDR2 are SGHNT and YYREEE (reference sequence). The CDR3 coding sequence is TGTGCCACTATGACCGCCAGGAGTGAGCAGTTCTTC. Its protein is CATMTARSEQFF.

This clonotype was picked up one time. DNA of the CDR3: TGTGCCAGCGCAGGGGGTCCTTCCCCCTACGAGCAGTACTTC. This encodes CASAGGPSPYEQYF. This chain links TRBV28 with TRBJ2-7; TRBD1 matches 7 bases. Germline-derived CDR1 and CDR2 are MDHEN and SYDVKM. The CDR3 loop spans 14 amino acids. Germline trimming cut 8 bases from V and 2 bases from J; bases unmatched to any gene: 9.

The rearrangement uses TRBV10-3 and TRBJ2-5; 11 nucleotides align to TRBD2. Germline V lookup: CDR1 ENHRY, CDR2 SYGVKD. The CDR3 has 14 residues. The ends lost 3 bases at V and 5 bases at J; junction bases unmatched: 2. The CDR3 here is CAISEGLAGETQYF. In DNA, the CDR3 is TGTGCCATCAGTGAAGGACTAGCGGGCGAGACCCAGTACTTC.

This chain connects TRBV20-1 to TRBJ2-1; the D gene could be TRBD1 or TRBD2 (6 bases each). This CDR3 has 12 amino acids. The V gene's germline CDR1 is DFQATT and CDR2 SNEGSKA (reference sequence). The V end was cut by 6 bases, the J end by 6 bases, with 12 bases between. CDR3 DNA: TGCAGTGCGCTACGGGGGCGCAATGAGCAGTTCTTC. Translating it yields CSALRGRNEQFF.

V and J are TRBV7-2 and TRBJ2-3; no reliable D call. Germline lookup yields CDR1 SGHTA and CDR2 FQGNSA. Trimming removed 0 bases at V and 6 bases at J, with 13 bases between. The CDR3 is made up of 15 amino acids. CDR3: CASSLAPASEDTQYF. The DNA of the CDR3 is TGTGCCAGCAGCTTAGCGCCCGCCTCAGAGGATACGCAGTATTTT.

This chain connects TRBV30 to TRBJ2-7; D is unresolved. The CDR3 sequence is 11 residues long. Trimming shortened V by 6 bases and J by 5 bases, and 11 bases separated the two germline ends. Germline-derived CDR1 and CDR2 are GTSNPN and SVGIG (reference sequence). This CDR3 is CACKARNEQYF. CDR3 in DNA: TGTGCCTGTAAGGCGAGGAACGAGCAGTACTTC.

This clonotype showed up just a few times. The rearrangement links TRBV6-4 to TRBJ2-3; 10 positions match TRBD2. CDR1 is MRHNA and CDR2 is SNTAGT in the germline V gene. J was trimmed by 0 bases and V by 4 bases; bases with no gene match: 1. The CDR3 spans 15 residues. The chain's CDR3 is CASSGLAGSTDTQYF. The CDR3 DNA follows: TGTGCCAGCAGTGGACTAGCGGGTAGCACAGATACGCAGTATTTT.

The chain carries TRBV28 and TRBJ2-1; perhaps TRBD1 as D (5 bases). V was pared by 6 bases and J by 10 bases, with 16 bases between. This CDR3 is built from 13 residues. Germline CDR1 and CDR2: MDHEN and SYDVKM. CDR3 nucleotide sequence: TGTGCCAGCAGCCTAATAGGGGATAACGAGCAGTTCTTC. It translates to CASSLIGDNEQFF.

This clonotype was counted a single time. The rearrangement links TRBV4-2 to TRBJ2-1; 9 bases map to TRBD2. There are 16 residues in the CDR3. The J segment lost 9 bases and the V segment lost 1 base, leaving 10 bases of the junction unmatched. Germline CDR1 is LGHNA and CDR2 is YNFKEQ. Here the CDR3 reads CASSQGVARGGSEQFF. The CDR3 nucleotides read TGTGCCAGCAGCCAAGGAGTAGCGCGGGGGGGCAGTGAGCAGTTCTTC.

The V call is TRBV20-1, the J call TRBJ2-4, with 7 nucleotides matching TRBD2. The CDR3 is made up of 16 amino acids. V lost 0 bases and J lost 1; bases outside the gene matches: 6. The germline CDR1 and CDR2 sequences are DFQATT and SNEGSKA (reference sequence). The CDR3 loop is CSARDAGRDAKNIQYF. CDR3 DNA sequence: TGCAGTGCTAGAGATGCAGGGAGGGACGCCAAAAACATTCAGTACTTC.

V and J are TRBV10-3 and TRBJ2-5, with 11 bases lining up with TRBD2. Germline V lookup: CDR1 ENHRY, CDR2 SYGVKD. V shed 10 bases, J shed 2 bases, and the junction held 6 bases outside the gene matches. CDR3 length: 14 amino acids. CDR3 region: CATAGTSGQETQYF. As DNA, the CDR3 is TGTGCCACAGCCGGGACTAGCGGACAAGAGACCCAGTACTTC.

J is TRBJ2-7 and V is TRBV10-3, with 8 bases lining up with TRBD2. The V segment lost 4 bases and the J segment 4 bases; nucleotides outside the gene matches: 12. The CDR3 totals 16 residues. CDR1 ENHRY and CDR2 SYGVKD come from the germline V gene. The CDR3 reads CAISARPAGEVYEQYF. CDR3 nucleotide sequence: TGTGCCATCAGTGCTAGGCCAGCGGGAGAGGTATACGAGCAGTACTTC.

This clonotype was observed once. The gene calls are TRBV3-1 and TRBJ2-5, with D possibly being TRBD2 (6 bases). The germline CDR1 and CDR2 sequences are LGHDT and YNNKEL (reference sequence). Trimming stripped 1 base from V and 1 base from J, with 13 bases between. CDR3 length: 16 amino acids. The CDR3 spells CASSQGAGLPQETQYF. Here the CDR3 DNA reads TGTGCCAGCAGCCAAGGGGCGGGGCTACCCCAAGAGACCCAGTACTTC.

J is TRBJ1-2 and V is TRBV5-4; 12 nucleotides match TRBD1. The CDR3 spans 14 residues. The J segment lost 5 bases and the V segment lost 4 bases, leaving 3 bases of the junction unmatched. CDR1 SGHNT and CDR2 YYREEE come from the germline V gene (reference sequence). This CDR3 is CASSEGQGAYGYTF. DNA for the CDR3: TGTGCCAGCAGCGAGGGACAGGGGGCTTATGGCTACACCTTC. Full variable domain (remainder filled in from reference TRBV5-4 and TRBJ1-2): ETGVTQSPTHLIKTRGQQVTLRCSSQSGHNTVSWYQQALGQGPQFIFQYYREEENGRGNFPPRFSGLQFPNYSSELNVNALELDDSALYLCASSEGQGAYGYTFGSGTRLTVV.

The chain joins TRBV20-1 to TRBJ2-3; TRBD2 might be the D (6 bases). V lost 7 bases and J 2 bases, leaving 13 bases between the germline ends. This CDR3 spans 13 amino acids. CDR1 and CDR2 from the germline V gene are DFQATT and SNEGSKA (reference sequence). CDR3 amino acids: CSVGTLNTDTQYF. CDR3 DNA: TGCAGTGTCGGGACTCTCAACACAGATACGCAGTATTTT.

The genes are TRBV11-3 and TRBJ2-1; D perhaps matches TRBD1 (6 bases). V was trimmed by 2 bases and J by 4 bases, leaving 18 bases between them. The germline V gene encodes CDR1 SGHNT and CDR2 YENEEA. The CDR3 consists of 17 residues. CDR3 loop: CASSLSAWWGPYNEQFF. CDR3 bases: TGTGCCAGCAGCTTAAGCGCCTGGTGGGGGCCGTACAATGAGCAGTTCTTC.

The rearrangement uses TRBV6-2 or TRBV6-3 and TRBJ2-5, with 16 positions matching TRBD2. The CDR3 extends over 16 amino acids. The V segment lost 8 bases and the J segment 4 bases; nucleotides outside the gene matches: 7. Germline lookup yields CDR1 MNHEY and CDR2 SVGEGT. DNA for the CDR3: TGTGCCAGCGGGACTAGCGGGAGGGGGTCTCGAGAGACCCAGTACTTC. It is translated as CASGTSGRGSRETQYF.

V is TRBV29-1 and J is TRBJ1-1; D remains ambiguous. V was shortened by 0 bases and J by 1 base, with 9 bases between the two germline ends. The CDR3 covers 14 residues. Germline-derived CDR1 and CDR2 are SQVTM and ANQGSEA. As DNA, the CDR3 is TGCAGCGTTGAAGATGGTCTAGAGAACACTGAAGCTTTCTTT. Translating it yields CSVEDGLENTEAFF.

The DNA for the CDR3 is TGTGCCAGCACCCCGGATCGGGGACTAGCGGGATTTGATGAGCAGTTCTTC. This gives the protein CASTPDRGLAGFDEQFF. The chain employs TRBV25-1 and TRBJ2-1, with TRBD2 matching 13 bases. Germline-derived CDR1 and CDR2 are MGHDK and SYGVNS. The length of the CDR3 is 17 residues. V shed 7 bases and J 8 bases; nucleotides not matched to a gene: 14.

This chain links TRBV20-1 with TRBJ2-3, with TRBD2 identical over 9 bases. J was trimmed by 4 bases and V by 5 bases; bases with no gene match: 7. The germline gives CDR1 DFQATT, CDR2 SNEGSKA (reference sequence). The CDR3 runs to 14 residues. CDR3 nucleotides: TGCAGTGCTTCTATAGCGGGAGCGGCAGATACGCAGTATTTT. Its protein is CSASIAGAADTQYF.